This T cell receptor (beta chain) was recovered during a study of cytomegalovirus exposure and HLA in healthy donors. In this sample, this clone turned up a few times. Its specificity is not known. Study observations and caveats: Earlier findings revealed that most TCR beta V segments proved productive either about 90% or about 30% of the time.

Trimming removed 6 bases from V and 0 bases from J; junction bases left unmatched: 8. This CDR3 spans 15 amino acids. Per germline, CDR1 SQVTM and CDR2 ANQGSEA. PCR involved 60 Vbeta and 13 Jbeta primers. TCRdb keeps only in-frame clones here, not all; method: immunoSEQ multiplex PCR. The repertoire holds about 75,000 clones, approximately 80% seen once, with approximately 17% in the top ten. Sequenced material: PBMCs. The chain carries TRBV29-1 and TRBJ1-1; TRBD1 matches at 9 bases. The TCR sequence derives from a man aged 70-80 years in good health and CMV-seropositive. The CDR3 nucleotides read TGCAGCGTCATGCCGTGGACAGGGGTGAACACTGAAGCTTTCTTT. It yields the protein CSVMPWTGVNTEAFF.